What follows are 17 T cell receptor beta chains derived from one specimen sequenced in a study of technical replicates of blood from four donors. Clones were read by immunoSEQ multiplex PCR, and TCRdb kept only the in-frame ones, dropping some. Among tens of thousands of clones listed, more than 90% were seen once. Material: PBMCs. These receptor sequences come from a human donor in good health. Some clones in this sample may be carry-over from other donors' samples.

V usage is TRBV6-5 and J usage is TRBJ2-3; 8 positions agree with TRBD2. CDR1 and CDR2 (germline): MNHEY, SVGAGI. The CDR3 has 15 residues. With V trimmed by 2 bases and J by 5 bases, 6 bases remained unmatched. The CDR3 DNA sequence: TGTGCCAGCAGTTACGCCGGGGGGGCGGGAGATACGCAGTATTTT. This encodes CASSYAGGAGDTQYF.

The chain links TRBV2 to TRBJ1-6; the match to TRBD1 covers 7 bases. This CDR3 is 17 amino acids long. Unmatched junction bases numbered 19, after V lost 10 bases and J lost 7 bases. The germline V gene encodes CDR1 SNHLY and CDR2 FYNNEI. Here the CDR3 DNA reads TGTGCCACCAGACAGGGCAGGGGGGATATGGGGAATTCACCCCTCCACTTT. Encoded protein: CATRQGRGDMGNSPLHF.

This clone has a single count. The V call is TRBV5-1, the J call TRBJ1-1; D is undetermined. Germline V gene data show CDR1 as SGHRS and CDR2 as YFSETQ. The V end was cut by 0 bases, the J end by 11 bases, with 8 bases between. There are 11 residues in the CDR3. CDR3 in amino acids: CASSLDGRAFF. The CDR3 nucleotides read TGCGCCAGCAGCTTGGACGGTCGGGCTTTCTTT.

This CDR3 reads CASSDTGGSYNEQFF. CDR3 sequence (DNA): TGTGCCAGCAGTGATACAGGGGGCTCCTACAATGAGCAGTTCTTC. This chain connects TRBV6-4 to TRBJ2-1; 8 positions agree with TRBD1. Trimming took 3 bases from V and 0 from J; bases not matched to a gene: 1. The CDR3 spans 15 residues. The germline V gene has CDR1 MRHNA and CDR2 SNTAGT.

The chain carries TRBV18 and TRBJ1-2, with D maybe TRBD1 (6 bases). The length of the CDR3 is 13 residues. CDR1 is KGHSH and CDR2 is LQKENI in the germline V gene. The germline V and J ends were trimmed by 3 bases and 8 bases, with 13 bases remaining between them. The CDR3: CASSPGQNDGYTF. The CDR3 nucleotides read TGTGCCAGCTCACCTGGACAGAATGACGGCTACACCTTC.

The CDR3 bases are TGTGCCAGCAGCTTACTTAACACCGGGGAGCTGTTTTTT. Translated: CASSLLNTGELFF. V and J are TRBV7-9 and TRBJ2-2; D is ambiguous. Trimming left V 2 bases short and J 2 bases short, with 3 bases between. CDR1 is SEHNR, CDR2 FQNEAQ, per germline (reference sequence). The CDR3 length is 13 residues.

The CDR3 reads CASPITGYFTSTDTQYF. The DNA of the CDR3 is TGTGCCAGCCCCATCACGGGATACTTCACTAGCACAGATACGCAGTATTTT. V usage is TRBV21-1 and J usage is TRBJ2-3; TRBD2, the D gene given by the table, was not confirmed from the DNA. TRBV21-1 is shown as a pseudogene. The length of the CDR3 is 17 residues.

CDR3 residues: CASSSRTTTGSGYEQYF. The CDR3 DNA reads TGTGCCAGCAGCTCACGAACCACCACAGGGTCGGGCTACGAGCAGTACTTC. V and J are TRBV5-4 and TRBJ2-7; tentative D call: TRBD1 (6 bases). The CDR3 extends over 17 amino acids. In germline, CDR1 is SGHNT, CDR2 YYREEE (reference sequence). V was clipped by 3 bases and J by 3 bases, with 22 bases between them.

The rearrangement joins TRBV7-2 to TRBJ1-5; no reliable D call. The length of the CDR3 is 14 residues. The V end was cut by 0 bases, the J end by 1 base, with 4 bases between. Germline CDR1 is SGHTA and CDR2 is FQGNSA. In DNA, the CDR3 is TGTGCCAGCAGCTTAGCGAGAAGCAATCAGCCCCAGCATTTT. Translating it yields CASSLARSNQPQHF.

In the case of this clone: Other DNA sequences within the sample encode an identical CDR3. This chain connects TRBV5-1 to TRBJ2-7; 12 bases match TRBD2. Germline V gene lookup returns CDR1 SGHRS and CDR2 YFSETQ. The CDR3 loop spans 14 amino acids. The ends lost 3 bases at V and 3 bases at J; junction bases unmatched: 1. The chain's CDR3 is CASSSGLAGYEQYF. The CDR3 coding sequence is TGCGCCAGCAGCTCGGGACTAGCGGGCTACGAGCAGTACTTC. Full variable domain (rest looked up from reference TRBV5-1 and TRBJ2-7): KAGVTQTPRYLIKTRGQQVTLSCSPISGHRSVSWYQQTPGQGLQFLFEYFSETQRNKGNFPGRFSGRQFSNSRSEMNVSTLELGDSALYLCASSSGLAGYEQYFGPGTRLTVT.

The chain uses TRBV7-2 and TRBJ2-5; 8 bases line up with TRBD1. This CDR3 is 15 amino acids long. V lost 5 bases and J lost 5; bases outside the gene matches: 10. CDR1 is SGHTA, CDR2 FQGNSA, per germline. Written as DNA, the CDR3 is TGTGCCAGCAGCAGCCGACAGGGGACGGGGGAGACCCAGTACTTC. This sequence encodes CASSSRQGTGETQYF.

The chain joins TRBV2 to TRBJ2-7, with D maybe TRBD2 (6 bases). Germline CDR1 is SNHLY and CDR2 is FYNNEI. Trimming left V 6 bases short and J 2 bases short, with 8 bases between. The CDR3 has 12 residues. CDR3 nucleotide sequence: TGTGCCAGCAGCGCGGGACCCTACGAGCAGTACTTC. This gives the protein CASSAGPYEQYF.

The chain couples TRBV6-5 to TRBJ1-6; the match to TRBD1 covers 9 bases. CDR1 and CDR2 from the germline V gene are MNHEY and SVGAGI. The CDR3 runs to 15 residues. The ends lost 5 bases at V and 7 bases at J; junction bases unmatched: 6. This CDR3 reads CASSLTGTGNSPLHF. In DNA form, the CDR3 reads TGTGCCAGCAGTCTCACCGGGACAGGGAATTCACCCCTCCACTTT.

The chain is built from TRBV7-2 and TRBJ2-1, with D tentatively TRBD2 (6 bases). V was shortened by 7 bases and J by 6 bases, with 25 bases between the two germline ends. Germline V CDR1 and CDR2: SGHTA, FQGNSA. This CDR3 comprises 17 residues. CDR3 coding DNA: TGTGCCAGCACCCACCCCGAGGGTAGCGGAGAACTCAATGAGCAGTTCTTC. Its protein product is CASTHPEGSGELNEQFF.

This chain joins TRBV7-8 and TRBJ1-1, with 11 bases identical to TRBD1. J gave up 0 bases and V 5 bases, and 11 bases lay outside the gene matches. CDR3 size: 18 residues. Germline assignment: CDR1 SGHVS and CDR2 FQNEAQ. CDR3 sequence (DNA): TGTGCCAGCAGCAAACGGGGGACAGGGGGAAACATGAACACTGAAGCTTTCTTT. It is translated as CASSKRGTGGNMNTEAFF.

In DNA form, the CDR3 reads TGTGCCAGTAGTATAGCAGGCTCTGCTGGCTACACCTTC. It encodes CASSIAGSAGYTF. The chain links TRBV19 to TRBJ1-2; D is ambiguous. The CDR3 is made up of 13 amino acids. V dropped 1 base and J dropped 7 bases, with 10 bases sitting between them. Germline lookup yields CDR1 LNHDA and CDR2 SQIVND (reference sequence).

The chain uses TRBV18 and TRBJ1-5, with 10 bases lining up with TRBD1. CDR3 length: 15 residues. Germline CDR1 and CDR2: KGHSH and LQKENI. The V gene end was trimmed by 3 bases and the J gene end by 9 bases; junction bases not matched to a gene: 8. Written as DNA, the CDR3 is TGTGCCAGCTCACCGACCACGGGACAGGGGTTGCCCCAGCATTTT. Amino acid sequence: CASSPTTGQGLPQHF.